This paragraph covers one TCR beta chain sequence. No antigen is known for it. This sample was included in a study of cytomegalovirus exposure and HLA in healthy donors. Notes on the study in general: In a later analysis, first-cohort TCR clusters were found to tend to co-occur in the 90 to 150 validation repertoires. The study labeled around 160 TCR beta chains cytomegalovirus-associated.

Unmatched junction bases numbered 5, after V lost 2 bases and J lost 6 bases. The length of the CDR3 is 14 residues. Germline V gene data show CDR1 as LNHNV and CDR2 as YYDKDF (reference sequence). The protocol was immunoSEQ multiplex PCR, while the TCRdb copy is restricted to in-frame clones and leaves out a portion. Among 150,000 or so clones listed, around 90% were seen once. The TCR originated in a woman in her thirties in good health and CMV-seropositive. Material: PBMCs. The rearrangement joins TRBV15 to TRBJ2-7; the match to TRBD1 covers 9 bases. The CDR3 bases are TGTGCCACCAGCAGAAATACAGGGGGCACCGAGCAGTACTTC. Its translation is CATSRNTGGTEQYF. Variable domain in full (rest from reference TRBV15 and TRBJ2-7): DAMVIQNPRYQVTQFGKPVTLSCSQTLNHNVMYWYQQKSSQAPKLLFHYYDKDFNNEADTPDNFQSRRPNTSFCFLDIRSPGLGDTAMYLCATSRNTGGTEQYFGPGTRLTVT.